Given below is one TCR beta chain in context. This entry comes from a study of sequential checkpoint blockade in melanoma. About the study: Some 22 patients had tumor biopsies before treatment and at week 13.

Treatment here: randomized to nivolumab then ipilimumab (arm A) or the reverse (arm B). Produced via immunoSEQ multiplex PCR; TCRdb's table is partial and in-frame only. This table has 9,000 to 9,500 clones, roughly 28% appearing once. The CDR3 runs to 14 residues. Germline-derived CDR1 and CDR2 are LGHNT and FRNRAP. This specimen consisted of tumor tissue (inferred from file names), obtained from a patient given nivolumab and ipilimumab in sequence. The TCR comes from a human donor with melanoma. The genes are TRBV12-5 and TRBJ2-3, with 10 bases lining up with TRBD1. CDR3 sequence: CATTPGQGMNTQYF. The CDR3 DNA reads as TGTGCCACTACACCGGGACAGGGGATGAATACGCAGTATTTT.